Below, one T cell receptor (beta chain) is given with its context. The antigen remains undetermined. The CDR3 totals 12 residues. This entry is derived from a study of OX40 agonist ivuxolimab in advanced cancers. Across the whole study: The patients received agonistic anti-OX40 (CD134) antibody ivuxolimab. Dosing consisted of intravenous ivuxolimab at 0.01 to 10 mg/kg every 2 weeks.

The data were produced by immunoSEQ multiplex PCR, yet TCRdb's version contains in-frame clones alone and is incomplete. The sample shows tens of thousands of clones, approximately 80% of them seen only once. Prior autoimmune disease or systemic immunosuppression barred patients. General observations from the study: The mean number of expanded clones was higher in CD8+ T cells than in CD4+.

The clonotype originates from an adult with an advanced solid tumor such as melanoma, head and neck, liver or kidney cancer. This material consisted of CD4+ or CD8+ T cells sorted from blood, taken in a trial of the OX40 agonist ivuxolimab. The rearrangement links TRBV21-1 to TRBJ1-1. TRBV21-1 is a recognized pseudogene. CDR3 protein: CASSKRRGPVFF. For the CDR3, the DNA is TGTGCCAGCAGCAAACGGCGGGGGCCGGTTTTCTTT.